This is a list of T cell receptor beta chains from one sample in a study of CD8 T cells in ankylosing spondylitis. One entry per CDR3 protein, called by TCRdb with MiXCR from the 5' RACE reads. The table shows 330,000 or so distinct CDR3 sequences, with 7% to 9% occurring only once. The sample taken for sequencing was blood, either unsorted or a sorted T cell fraction (not recorded which). These receptors were taken from a male donor with ankylosing spondylitis. Both conserved end residues are part of each CDR3. The order of the fields is clone size, D gene, J gene, V gene, CDR3 length, CDR3 protein, CDR3 DNA. D genes are given only for firm matches. The size of a clone is reported for some rows only, either as once, few or many, or as a class for expanded clones.

few,.,TRBJ2-7,TRBV6-5,16,CASSYNSPEASYEQYF,TGTGCCAGCAGTTACAACAGCCCTGAAGCGTCCTACGAGCAGTACTTC
.,.,TRBJ2-1,TRBV20-1,10,CSATVNEQFF,TGCAGTGCCACCGTCAATGAGCAGTTCTTC
.,TRBD2,TRBJ2-1,TRBV6-1,17,CASSRGTSGSFQDEQFF,TGTGCCAGCAGCCGTGGGACTAGCGGGAGCTTTCAGGATGAGCAGTTCTTC
many,TRBD2,TRBJ2-3,TRBV18,16,CASSPGLAGGRDTQYF,TGTGCCAGCTCACCCGGACTAGCGGGAGGCCGAGATACGCAGTATTTT
few,.,TRBJ1-5,TRBV5-1,15,CASSLGGARNQPQHF,TGCGCCAGCAGCTTAGGGGGGGCGAGAAATCAGCCCCAGCATTTT
few,.,TRBJ2-2,TRBV5-1,14,CASSWNSNTGELFF,TGCGCCAGCAGCTGGAACTCGAACACCGGGGAGCTGTTTTTT
few,.,TRBJ2-5,TRBV15,15,CATSRAGAGSETQYF,TGTGCCACCAGCAGAGCTGGGGCAGGGTCCGAGACCCAGTACTTC
many,.,TRBJ2-2,TRBV3-1,16,CASSHGTWGNTGELFF,TGTGCCAGCAGCCATGGGACTTGGGGAAACACCGGGGAGCTGTTTTTT
few,.,TRBJ2-2,TRBV24-1,14,CATSDVLNTGELFF,TGTGCCACCAGTGATGTCTTAAACACCGGGGAGCTGTTTTTT
many,.,TRBJ2-5,TRBV5-1,16,CASSLYQGPYQETQYF,TGCGCCAGCAGCTTGTATCAGGGTCCGTACCAAGAGACCCAGTACTTC
few,.,TRBJ2-1,TRBV5-5,16,CASSSNVGRRVPEQFF,TGTGCCAGCAGCTCCAACGTGGGGCGGCGAGTCCCTGAGCAGTTCTTC
.,.,TRBJ2-2,TRBV7-9,15,CASSRLLRTAGELFF,TGTGCCAGCAGCCGGCTCCTACGGACCGCCGGGGAGCTGTTTTTT
few,.,TRBJ2-5,TRBV7-2,13,CASSPYPQETQYF,TGTGCCAGCAGCCCCTATCCCCAAGAGACCCAGTACTTC
.,.,TRBJ2-5,TRBV20-1,15,CSAPPRRLVQETQYF,TGCAGTGCCCCTCCGAGAAGACTAGTACAAGAGACCCAGTACTTC
.,TRBD2,TRBJ2-1,TRBV10-1,13,CASSGGGRIEQFF,TGCGCCAGCAGTGGTGGCGGGAGGATTGAGCAGTTCTTC
many,.,TRBJ2-3,TRBV20-1,14,CSAIDRRSTDTQYF,TGCAGTGCAATCGACAGGCGGAGCACAGATACGCAGTATTTT
.,.,TRBJ2-2,TRBV2,16,CAKGGDDRSIAGELFF,TGTGCCAAAGGGGGAGACGATCGGTCTATAGCCGGGGAGCTGTTTTTT
many,.,TRBJ2-3,TRBV5-1,13,CATRGGAAGTQYF,TGCGCCACCCGAGGCGGCGCGGCGGGAACGCAGTATTTT
.,TRBD2,TRBJ2-3,TRBV12-3/TRBV12-4,18,CASSYYTSGSASGDTQYF,TGTGCCAGCAGTTACTACACTAGCGGGAGTGCATCCGGGGATACGCAGTATTTT
.,TRBD1,TRBJ1-1,TRBV19,12,CASKTGRTEAFF,TGTGCCAGCAAGACAGGGAGGACTGAAGCTTTCTTT
few,.,TRBJ1-2,TRBV4-3,18,CASSQDPGAQSGWYGYTF,TGCGCCAGCAGCCAAGATCCGGGGGCGCAAAGCGGCTGGTATGGCTACACCTTC
few,.,TRBJ2-5,TRBV12-3/TRBV12-4,11,CASSSSETQYF,TGTGCCAGCAGCAGTAGTGAGACCCAGTACTTC
.,.,TRBJ1-4,TRBV7-9,13,CASSFQGATKLFF,TGTGCCAGCAGCTTCCAGGGAGCTACTAAACTGTTTTTT
few,.,TRBJ2-6,TRBV18,17,CASSPRGRSSGANVLTF,TGTGCCAGCTCACCCAGAGGAAGAAGCTCTGGGGCCAACGTCCTGACTTTC
few,TRBD1,TRBJ1-2,TRBV5-1,13,CASSFNRGGGYTF,TGCGCCAGCAGCTTTAACAGGGGTGGTGGCTACACCTTC
few,TRBD2,TRBJ2-1,TRBV28,16,CASSLQVAGAYNEQFF,TGTGCCAGCAGTTTACAAGTAGCGGGAGCCTACAATGAGCAGTTCTTC
many,.,TRBJ2-5,TRBV4-3,17,CASSQDGGSRNQETQYF,TGCGCCAGCAGCCAAGATGGTGGATCCAGGAACCAAGAGACCCAGTACTTC
.,TRBD2,TRBJ2-3,TRBV7-9,14,CAGQRLAATDTHYF,TGTGCCGGCCAGCGACTAGCGGCTACAGATACGCATTATTTT
.,.,TRBJ2-7,TRBV5-1,17,CASSLNPGRSSSYEQYF,TGCGCCAGCAGCTTAAATCCGGGACGATCTAGCTCCTACGAGCAGTACTTC
.,.,TRBJ2-5,TRBV7-9,14,CASSRLREQETQYF,TGTGCCAGCAGCCGACTGAGAGAGCAAGAGACCCAGTACTTC
many,.,TRBJ1-1,TRBV5-1,14,CASSLSTLGTEAFF,TGCGCCAGCAGCTTGAGCACTCTGGGGACTGAAGCTTTCTTT
.,.,TRBJ1-6,TRBV25-1,15,CASSESGTGLSPLHF,TGTGCCAGCAGTGAATCGGGCACAGGGCTCTCACCCCTCCACTTT
.,.,TRBJ2-2,TRBV4-3,14,CASSQGPGRGELFF,TGCGCCAGCAGCCAAGGCCCAGGGAGGGGGGAGCTGTTTTTT
many,.,TRBJ2-1,TRBV5-6,13,CASSLGAANEQFF,TGTGCCAGCAGCCTGGGAGCAGCAAATGAGCAGTTCTTC
.,TRBD1,TRBJ1-6,TRBV5-5,16,CASSPGQGARNSPLHF,TGTGCCAGCAGCCCGGGACAGGGGGCGAGGAATTCACCCCTCCACTTT
few,TRBD2,TRBJ2-7,TRBV2,12,CTSSPGLAKQYF,TGTACCAGCAGTCCAGGACTAGCGAAGCAGTACTTC